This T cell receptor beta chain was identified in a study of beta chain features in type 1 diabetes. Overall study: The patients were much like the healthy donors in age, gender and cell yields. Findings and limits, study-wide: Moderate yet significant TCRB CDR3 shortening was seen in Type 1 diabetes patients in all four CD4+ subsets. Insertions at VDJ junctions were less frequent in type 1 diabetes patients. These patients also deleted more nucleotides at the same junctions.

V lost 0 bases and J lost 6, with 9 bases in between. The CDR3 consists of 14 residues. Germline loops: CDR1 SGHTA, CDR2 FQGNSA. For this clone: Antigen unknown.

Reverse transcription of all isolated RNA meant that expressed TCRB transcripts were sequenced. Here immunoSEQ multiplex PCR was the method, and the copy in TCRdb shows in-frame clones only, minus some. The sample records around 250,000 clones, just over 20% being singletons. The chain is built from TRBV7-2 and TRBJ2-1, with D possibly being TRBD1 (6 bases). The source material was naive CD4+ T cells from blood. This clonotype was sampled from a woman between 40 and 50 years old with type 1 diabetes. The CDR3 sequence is CASSLAGQSNEQFF. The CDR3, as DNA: TGTGCCAGCAGCTTAGCGGGACAATCCAATGAGCAGTTCTTC.